The rows below give T cell receptor beta chains drawn from one sample of a study of T cell responses to AZD1222 COVID-19 vaccine. Assay used: immunoSEQ multiplex PCR; TCRdb lists only in-frame clones, some missing. The profile shows about 120,000 clones, nearly 90% of them singletons. The specimen was peripheral blood, collected on day 0 of AZD1222 vaccination. These receptors were taken from an adult in good health. Both conserved end residues are part of each CDR3. Fields, in order: V gene, J gene, clone size, D gene, CDR3 DNA, CDR3 protein. D genes are given only for firm matches. Size is omitted from some rows. Given values are once, few, many or a class for expanded clones.

TRBV19,TRBJ1-1,NA,NA,TGTGCCAGTAGAGAAGACAACGGGAACACTGAAGCTTTCTTT,CASREDNGNTEAFF
TRBV7-9,TRBJ1-5,few,NA,TGTGCCAGCAGCTTAGCGCTTGGGAAGGCCCAGCATTTT,CASSLALGKAQHF
TRBV28,TRBJ1-2,once,NA,TGTGCCAGCAGTTTACGCGGAGGAGCTAACTATGGCTACACCTTC,CASSLRGGANYGYTF
TRBV19,TRBJ1-2,NA,TRBD1,TGTGCCAGTAGCCTCGGACAGGGCAGCTATGGCTACACCTTC,CASSLGQGSYGYTF
TRBV28,TRBJ2-7,NA,NA,TGTGCCAGCCAAGCCGCAGGACTGACTGGCGAGCAGTACTTC,CASQAAGLTGEQYF
TRBV7-3,TRBJ2-3,NA,NA,TGTGCCAGCAGCTTAATCGGGGCCGGGGCGGGGGCCAGCACAGATACGCAGTATTTT,CASSLIGAGAGASTDTQYF
TRBV7-9,TRBJ1-1,NA,TRBD1,TGTGCCAGCAGCTTACACCCACAGGGGGCAGTTGAAGCTTTCTTT,CASSLHPQGAVEAFF
TRBV2,TRBJ2-7,NA,NA,TGTGCCAGCGGAAACTACGAGCAGTACTTC,CASGNYEQYF
TRBV18,TRBJ2-1,few,NA,TGTGCCAGCTCACCATTAGACGACAGTTCCTACAATGAGCAGTTCTTC,CASSPLDDSSYNEQFF
TRBV3-1/TRBV3-2,TRBJ1-3,NA,NA,TGTGCCAGCAGCAGCAGGGCCGTAACGGGAAACACCATATATTTT,CASSSRAVTGNTIYF
TRBV5-3,TRBJ2-7,NA,TRBD2,TGTGCCAGAAGCCTGGGACTAGCGGGAGGGCCAGACGAGCAGTACTTC,CARSLGLAGGPDEQYF
TRBV5-1,TRBJ2-5,once,TRBD2,TGCGCCAGCAGCCCAGGGACTAGCGGTACGGGAGAGACCCAGTACTTC,CASSPGTSGTGETQYF
TRBV7-9,TRBJ2-5,NA,TRBD2,TGTGCCGGACTAGGAGGGTCAGAGACCCAGTACTTC,CAGLGGSETQYF
TRBV11-2,TRBJ2-7,once,NA,TGTGCCAGCAGCTCGGACACACCACTCTACGAGCAGTACTTC,CASSSDTPLYEQYF
TRBV7-3,TRBJ1-2,NA,NA,TGTGCCAGCAGCTTAACGTATACAGGCGAGTACGGTGACTACACCTTC,CASSLTYTGEYGDYTF
TRBV6-5,TRBJ2-2,NA,NA,TGTGCCAGCAGCTTTCGTTCCGCGAACACCGGGGAGCTGTTTTTT,CASSFRSANTGELFF
TRBV2,TRBJ1-1,NA,NA,TGTGCCAGTCTAGTACAGGGACCATTAACCCCCGTGGGAGCTTTCTTT,CASLVQGPLTPVGAFF
TRBV7-9,TRBJ2-7,few,NA,TGTGCCAGCAGCAGAGGGGTCTCCCCCTACGAGCAGTACTTC,CASSRGVSPYEQYF
TRBV7-2,TRBJ1-1,NA,NA,TGTGCCAGCAGCTTAGCAGGGGCAGCGCAAGCTTTCTTT,CASSLAGAAQAFF
TRBV5-1,TRBJ1-2,NA,TRBD1,TGCGCCAGCAGCTTGGCCGCTGGACAGGGAGGCTCCTATGGCTACACCTTC,CASSLAAGQGGSYGYTF
TRBV7-8,TRBJ2-1,NA,TRBD2,TGTGCCAGCAGCCTGGAGCTGCGGGGGGGCCTCAATGAGCAGTTCTTC,CASSLELRGGLNEQFF
TRBV7-3,TRBJ2-3,NA,TRBD2,TGTGCCAGCAGCACCGGGACTAGCGGGGCAAATACGCAGTATTTT,CASSTGTSGANTQYF
TRBV12-3/TRBV12-4,TRBJ2-7,NA,NA,TGTGCCAGTCAGGAGGGTTACGAGCAGTACTTC,CASQEGYEQYF
TRBV29-1,TRBJ2-3,once,NA,TGCAGCGCTGGGATCGGGGAAGATACGCAGTATTTT,CSAGIGEDTQYF
TRBV2,TRBJ2-1,NA,TRBD1,TGTGCCAGCAGTGAAGCGCGGCCTCGGGACAGCTCCAATGAGCAGTTCTTC,CASSEARPRDSSNEQFF
TRBV2,TRBJ1-5,NA,NA,TGTGCCAGCAGTGAGTTCGGGGGGAGGGAGCCCCAGCATTTT,CASSEFGGREPQHF
TRBV5-1,TRBJ1-5,NA,TRBD1,TGCGCCAGCAGCTTTACAGGGGGCTCAGGCCAGCCCCAGCATTTT,CASSFTGGSGQPQHF
TRBV3-1/TRBV3-2,TRBJ2-5,NA,NA,TGTGCCAGCAGCCCGGAGGTCAGTGGGGGCCAAGAGACCCAGTACTTC,CASSPEVSGGQETQYF
TRBV18,TRBJ1-6,NA,NA,TGTGCCAGCTCACCCGCGCAGGGTAGGAATTCACCCCTCCACTTT,CASSPAQGRNSPLHF
TRBV7-9,TRBJ2-2,NA,TRBD1,TGTGCCAGCAGCGCGGACAGGGGGCCTACCGGGGAGCTGTTTTTT,CASSADRGPTGELFF
TRBV6-2/TRBV6-3,TRBJ2-1,NA,TRBD1,TGTGCCAGCAGTTACTCGGGACAGGTCAGTCACAATGAGCAGTTCTTC,CASSYSGQVSHNEQFF
TRBV24-1,TRBJ1-2,NA,NA,TGTGCCACCAGTGACCCTCTCAGGCCCTATGGCTACACCTTC,CATSDPLRPYGYTF
TRBV28,TRBJ1-3,once,NA,TGTGCCAGCAGTTTCGGCGGGAGGGTCTCTGGAAACACCATATATTTT,CASSFGGRVSGNTIYF
TRBV9,TRBJ2-5,NA,NA,TGTGCCAGCAGCGTATACACCGGAGGGGAGACCCAGTACTTC,CASSVYTGGETQYF
TRBV7-6,TRBJ2-7,NA,NA,TGTGCCAGCAGCTTAAGGAACTTGCCACAGGACGAGCAGTACTTC,CASSLRNLPQDEQYF
TRBV3-1/TRBV3-2,TRBJ1-5,NA,NA,TGTGCCAGCAGCCTTCAGGTGAATCAGCCCCAGCATTTT,CASSLQVNQPQHF
TRBV12-3/TRBV12-4,TRBJ1-1,NA,TRBD1,TGTGCCAGCAGTTCCACAGGGGGCCGGGCTTTCTTT,CASSSTGGRAFF
TRBV5-1,TRBJ1-1,NA,NA,TGCGCCAGCAGCTTGGAAGTTTCCACTGAAGCTTTCTTT,CASSLEVSTEAFF
TRBV7-7,TRBJ2-6,NA,NA,TGTGCTAGCAGCCCAGCGAACGTAGGATCTGGGGCCAACGTCCTGACTTTC,CASSPANVGSGANVLTF
TRBV27,TRBJ1-1,NA,NA,TGTGCCAGCAGTCCACTTTTTTCGGCCAGAAACACTGAAGCTTTCTTT,CASSPLFSARNTEAFF
TRBV7-3,TRBJ1-6,NA,TRBD1,TGTGCCAGCAGCTCACAGGGGGCGAATTCACCCCTCCACTTT,CASSSQGANSPLHF
TRBV19,TRBJ2-5,NA,TRBD2,TGTGCCAGTAGCTCCCAGCGGGGAGAGACCCAGTACTTC,CASSSQRGETQYF
TRBV19,TRBJ2-3,NA,NA,TGTGCCAGTAGTATTTCGACAGATACGCAGTATTTT,CASSISTDTQYF
TRBV28,TRBJ1-6,NA,NA,TGTGCCAGCAGTTTAGACAGCCCCTATAATTCACCCCTCCACTTT,CASSLDSPYNSPLHF